The clone carrying this T cell receptor (beta chain) was picked up many times. The antigen is undetermined. Sequencing libraries for TCR beta were prepared with iRepertoire HTBI primers and Arm-PCR of CDR3 regions. MiXCR, run by TCRdb on the multiplex PCR reads, gives a single entry per CDR3 protein. The profile shows about 660,000 distinct CDR3 sequences, 25% to 30% of them singletons. The entry originates in a study of regulatory T cells in long-lasting Graves disease. Time point described: persistent/refractory GD, antithyroid drugs over 5 years with positive TRAb. Researchers made the TCR library from RNA that was extracted from PBMCs. Whole-study findings and limits: Exclusively peripheral blood, rather than thyroid tissue, was studied. The study found TRBV28, TRBJ1-2 and TRBJ2-5 favored in persistent disease. Persistent patients shared some 2,500 public clonotypes among themselves. Newly diagnosed patients shared fewer, at nearly 1,000.

Trimming removed 1 base from V and 4 bases from J, with 11 bases in between. This CDR3 is 15 amino acids long. The V gene's germline CDR1 is SEHNR and CDR2 FQNEAQ (reference sequence). The receptor comes from a female donor with Graves disease. V gene TRBV7-9 combines with J gene TRBJ1-5; D unresolved. The sequencing used peripheral blood mononuclear cells (PBMCs), collected when the disease was refractory, from a patient treated with antithyroid drugs. As DNA, the CDR3 is TGTGCCAGCAGCTTAGTGTCGATAGTAAATCAGCCCCAGCATTTT. Its protein product is CASSLVSIVNQPQHF.